Below, 13 T cell receptor beta chains from the same sample are listed, as sequenced in a study of shared clonotypes between healthy human individuals. Here immunoSEQ multiplex PCR was the method, and the copy in TCRdb shows in-frame clones only, minus some. The sample shows 500,000 or so clones, about 96% of them seen only once. What was sequenced was naive CD4+ T cells sorted from blood. Subset defined: CD45RA+ positively selected. Receptors originate from a woman aged 25 to 45 in good health.

This sequence joins TRBV28 and TRBJ2-4; 9 bases agree with TRBD2. This CDR3 contains 19 residues. V shed 3 bases and J 7 bases; nucleotides not matched to a gene: 19. Germline assignment: CDR1 MDHEN and CDR2 SYDVKM. The CDR3 DNA reads TGTGCCAGCAGTTTTGGGTTTGGGACTAGCACCCCTCGGCGGAACATTCAGTACTTC. It is translated as CASSFGFGTSTPRRNIQYF.

The CDR3 here is CASSWTESSYEQYF. The CDR3 DNA reads TGTGCCAGCAGTTGGACGGAGAGCTCCTACGAGCAGTACTTC. The chain links TRBV28 to TRBJ2-7; D unresolved. From germline, CDR1 is MDHEN and CDR2 SYDVKM. Trimming shortened V by 4 bases and J by 0 bases, and 10 bases separated the two germline ends. This CDR3 contains 14 residues. The full variable domain, in which reference TRBV28 and TRBJ2-7 provide the parts outside the CDR3, is DVKVTQSSRYLVKRTGEKVFLECVQDMDHENMFWYRQDPGLGLRLIYFSYDVKMKEKGDIPEGYSVSREKKERFSLILESASTNQTSMYLCASSWTESSYEQYFGPGTRLTVT.

This rearrangement joins TRBV6-1 to TRBJ1-4; D not certain. CDR1 and CDR2 (germline): MNHNS, SASEGT. CDR3 length: 14 residues. The V gene lost 1 base and the J gene lost 3 bases, with 6 bases spanning the gap. CDR3 amino acids: CASSEGKANEKLFF. For the CDR3, the DNA is TGTGCCAGCAGTGAAGGGAAGGCTAATGAAAAACTGTTTTTT.

This chain links TRBV7-2 with TRBJ1-5; D is uncertain. Germline lookup yields CDR1 SGHTA and CDR2 FQGNSA. V was cut by 3 bases and J by 1 base, with 4 bases left in between. This CDR3 is 13 amino acids long. CDR3 sequence (DNA): TGTGCCAGCAGCTTGACCAGCAATCAGCCCCAGCATTTT. Translating it yields CASSLTSNQPQHF.

CDR3 amino acids: CASRRDRDGSYEQYF. For the CDR3, the DNA is TGTGCCAGCAGGCGAGACCGGGACGGCTCCTACGAGCAGTACTTC. The chain joins TRBV6-5 to TRBJ2-7; D could derive from TRBD1 or TRBD2 (5 bases each). CDR3 length equals 15 residues. Germline lookup yields CDR1 MNHEY and CDR2 SVGAGI. V dropped 6 bases and J dropped 0 bases, with 15 bases sitting between them.

The CDR3 here is CASRAPTGASYEQYF. The CDR3 DNA is TGTGCCAGCAGGGCCCCAACAGGGGCCTCCTACGAGCAGTACTTC. This chain links TRBV28 with TRBJ2-7; 7 bases match TRBD1. The CDR3 is 15 residues long. The germline V gene encodes CDR1 MDHEN and CDR2 SYDVKM. The junction had 8 bases not matched to a gene; V was cut back by 6 bases and J by 0 bases. Full variable domain (rest looked up from reference TRBV28 and TRBJ2-7): DVKVTQSSRYLVKRTGEKVFLECVQDMDHENMFWYRQDPGLGLRLIYFSYDVKMKEKGDIPEGYSVSREKKERFSLILESASTNQTSMYLCASRAPTGASYEQYFGPGTRLTVT.

The CDR3 sequence: CASSYGPSGTYEQYF. The CDR3 DNA sequence: TGTGCCAGCAGTTACGGGCCTAGCGGGACGTACGAGCAGTACTTC. This chain links TRBV6-5 with TRBJ2-7; TRBD2 aligns across 9 bases. The CDR3 has 15 residues. V trimming: 2 bases; J trimming: 4 bases; junction bases outside the gene matches: 6. CDR1 is MNHEY, CDR2 SVGAGI, per germline.

This clone occurred a few times. The genes are TRBV4-2 and TRBJ2-2, with 10 bases fitting TRBD1. Germline trimming cut 4 bases from V and 6 bases from J; bases unmatched to any gene: 5. The germline V gene has CDR1 LGHNA and CDR2 YNFKEQ. The CDR3 length is 15 residues. The CDR3 region has the DNA TGTGCCAGCAGCCCAGGGACAGGGGTGCCCGGGGAGCTGTTTTTT. This codes for CASSPGTGVPGELFF.

The chain has TRBV2 and TRBJ2-7; D not certain. Germline V gene lookup returns CDR1 SNHLY and CDR2 FYNNEI. V shed 3 bases and J shed 0 bases, with 9 bases lying between them. The CDR3 extends over 14 amino acids. CDR3 amino acids: CASSDLWVSYEQYF. The CDR3 DNA reads as TGTGCCAGCAGTGATCTTTGGGTCTCCTACGAGCAGTACTTC.

The chain recombines TRBV5-1 with TRBJ1-5; maybe TRBD1 (6 bases). V lost 4 bases to trimming and J lost 6 bases, with 14 bases between them. The CDR3 loop spans 14 amino acids. CDR1 is SGHRS and CDR2 is YFSETQ in the germline V gene. The CDR3: CASSIDQGIQPQHF. The CDR3 DNA sequence: TGCGCCAGCAGCATAGACCAGGGGATTCAGCCCCAGCATTTT.

The V gene is TRBV12-5, the J gene TRBJ1-2; no reliable D call. Trimming removed 3 bases at V and 0 bases at J, with 8 bases between. This CDR3 comprises 14 residues. The germline V gene has CDR1 LGHNT and CDR2 FRNRAP. The CDR3 DNA reads as TGTGCTAGTGGTTTCTCCCCCTCTAACTATGGCTACACCTTC. Translating gives CASGFSPSNYGYTF.

This rearrangement joins TRBV28 to TRBJ2-5; D is ambiguous. This CDR3 comprises 15 residues. The V gene's germline CDR1 is MDHEN and CDR2 SYDVKM. Trimming removed 0 bases from V and 0 bases from J, with 8 bases in between. The CDR3 loop reads CASSLWWENQETQYF. CDR3 DNA: TGTGCCAGCAGTTTATGGTGGGAAAACCAAGAGACCCAGTACTTC.

This clone was counted only a few times. CDR3 bases: TGTGCCAGCTCACCACGGGGGGACTACACTGAAGCTTTCTTT. It encodes CASSPRGDYTEAFF. The rearrangement links TRBV18 to TRBJ1-1, with D perhaps matching TRBD1 (5 bases). The V end lost 1 base, the J end lost 3 bases, and 9 bases lay between the germline ends. The CDR3 is made up of 14 amino acids. Germline lookup yields CDR1 KGHSH and CDR2 LQKENI.